Following are 19 T cell receptor beta chains from one sample sequenced in a study of Ad26.COV2.S vaccination and SARS-CoV-2 variants. Sequencing used immunoSEQ multiplex PCR; TCRdb keeps in-frame clones, though not all of them. The sample consists of about 280,000 clones, about 87% of them appearing once. Treatment reported: 15 to 20 received Ad26.COV2.S at low or high dose, single or two shots; several received placebo; per-sample allocation not given. The samples were gathered on day 63 after the first injection of vaccine or placebo. This material consisted of peripheral blood, taken in a trial of Ad26.COV2.S vaccine versus placebo. All receptors derive from a person aged 18 to 59 who received the Ad26.COV2.S COVID-19 vaccine or a placebo.

The gene calls are TRBV29-1 and TRBJ2-5, with 12 bases identical to TRBD1. This CDR3 is built from 16 residues. V gave up 5 bases and J gave up 3 bases; unmatched junction bases: 10. Germline CDR1 SQVTM, CDR2 ANQGSEA. The CDR3 sequence is CSVTPGQGALEETQYF. The CDR3 DNA sequence: TGCAGCGTTACACCGGGACAGGGGGCGTTGGAAGAGACCCAGTACTTC.

This chain uses TRBV27 with TRBJ1-1; perhaps TRBD1 as D (5 bases). The germline V and J ends were trimmed by 2 bases and 3 bases, with 16 bases remaining between them. CDR3 size: 16 residues. In germline, CDR1 is MNHEY, CDR2 SMNVEV (reference sequence). This CDR3 reads CASSLKGPKWHTEAFF. Written as DNA, the CDR3 is TGTGCCAGCAGTTTAAAGGGACCAAAATGGCACACTGAAGCTTTCTTT.

The chain links TRBV11-3 to TRBJ1-1, with 9 nucleotides matching TRBD1. The junction had 4 bases not matched to a gene; V was cut back by 2 bases and J by 3 bases. The CDR3 runs to 15 residues. Germline V gene sequence: CDR1 SGHNT, CDR2 YENEEA. The chain's CDR3 is CASSLTGQGYTEAFF. CDR3 coding DNA: TGTGCCAGCAGCTTAACGGGACAGGGTTACACTGAAGCTTTCTTT. Full variable domain (outside the CDR3, taken from reference TRBV11-3 and TRBJ1-1): EAGVVQSPRYKIIEKKQPVAFWCNPISGHNTLYWYLQNLGQGPELLIRYENEEAVDDSQLPKDRFSAERLKGVDSTLKIQPAELGDSAVYLCASSLTGQGYTEAFFGQGTRLTVV.

J is TRBJ2-5 and V is TRBV7-8; 10 positions agree with TRBD2. This CDR3 spans 18 amino acids. Germline CDR1 is SGHVS and CDR2 is FQNEAQ. V was clipped by 5 bases and J by 1 base; unmatched bases: 13. CDR3 nucleotide sequence: TGTGCCAGCAGCCGAGACGTGGGCCTAGCGGGGGTCCAAGAGACCCAGTACTTC. This translates into CASSRDVGLAGVQETQYF.

This sequence joins TRBV11-3 and TRBJ2-3; D not certain. V gave up 8 bases and J gave up 2 bases, with 5 bases separating them. This CDR3 comprises 11 residues. The germline CDR1 and CDR2 sequences are SGHNT and YENEEA. CDR3 sequence: CASGATDTQYF. In DNA form, the CDR3 reads TGTGCCAGCGGAGCCACAGATACGCAGTATTTT. The variable domain in full, with the rest retrieved from reference TRBV11-3 and TRBJ2-3, is EAGVVQSPRYKIIEKKQPVAFWCNPISGHNTLYWYLQNLGQGPELLIRYENEEAVDDSQLPKDRFSAERLKGVDSTLKIQPAELGDSAVYLCASGATDTQYFGPGTRLTVL.

This chain connects TRBV6-1 to TRBJ2-7; 8 nucleotides line up with TRBD2. Germline trimming cut 1 base from V and 4 bases from J; bases unmatched to any gene: 6. The length of the CDR3 is 15 residues. Per the germline V gene, CDR1 is MNHNS and CDR2 is SASEGT. The CDR3 DNA sequence: TGTGCCAGCAGTGAAGTGTTAGCTAGCGGGTACGAGCAGTACTTC. Amino acids: CASSEVLASGYEQYF.

The V gene is TRBV11-2, the J gene TRBJ2-5, with 7 bases identical to TRBD2. The trim removed 5 bases at V and 5 bases at J, leaving 11 bases unmatched. From germline, CDR1 is SGHAT and CDR2 FQNNGV. This CDR3 is 15 amino acids long. CDR3 DNA sequence: TGTGCCAGCAGCCCCCTGGGGGGAGCGGGGGAGACCCAGTACTTC. Its translation: CASSPLGGAGETQYF.

This clone was seen more than once but under ten times. The chain recombines TRBV4-2 with TRBJ1-2, with D unclear. The CDR3 length is 15 residues. The V and J ends lost 7 bases and 4 bases respectively, with 19 bases between them. Germline V gene data show CDR1 as LGHNA and CDR2 as YNFKEQ. The CDR3 spells CASNPDPRWTYGYTF. The CDR3 bases are TGTGCCAGCAATCCCGACCCTCGATGGACCTATGGCTACACCTTC.

This chain connects TRBV7-9 to TRBJ1-1, with TRBD1 identical over 7 bases. J was trimmed by 5 bases and V by 1 base; bases with no gene match: 7. The CDR3 extends over 15 amino acids. Germline V lookup: CDR1 SEHNR, CDR2 FQNEAQ (reference sequence). CDR3 sequence: CASSLGVGGRTEAFF. CDR3 in DNA: TGTGCCAGCAGCTTAGGAGTAGGGGGCAGGACTGAAGCTTTCTTT.

The chain employs TRBV28 and TRBJ1-2; TRBD1 agrees at 11 bases. CDR1 is MDHEN and CDR2 is SYDVKM in the germline V gene. The CDR3 is 19 amino acids. V lost 6 bases and J lost 5; bases outside the gene matches: 20. In DNA, the CDR3 is TGTGCCAGCAGCCACGATACCGGGACAGGGGGATCTCCCCGTTATGGCTACACCTTC. It specifies CASSHDTGTGGSPRYGYTF.

The chain carries TRBV5-1 and TRBJ1-5, with D uncertain. V was shortened by 2 bases and J by 4 bases, with 7 bases between the two germline ends. The CDR3 sequence is 13 residues long. The germline gives CDR1 SGHRS, CDR2 YFSETQ. Here the CDR3 reads CASSFGENQPQHF. CDR3 in DNA: TGCGCCAGCAGCTTTGGTGAGAATCAGCCCCAGCATTTT.

This clone occurred many times. The gene calls are TRBV11-2 and TRBJ2-1; 7 positions match TRBD1. The CDR3 runs to 16 residues. Germline values: CDR1 SGHAT, CDR2 FQNNGV. The ends lost 1 base at V and 7 bases at J; junction bases unmatched: 10. CDR3 protein: CASSLVGQGVRNEQFF. The CDR3 region has the DNA TGTGCCAGCAGCTTAGTGGGGCAGGGGGTCCGTAATGAGCAGTTCTTC.

This clone came up a few times. The chain has TRBV28 and TRBJ1-5, with D perhaps matching TRBD1 (5 bases). The V gene lost 3 bases and the J gene lost 3 bases, with 9 bases spanning the gap. Germline V gene data show CDR1 as MDHEN and CDR2 as SYDVKM. CDR3 length equals 14 residues. CDR3 protein: CASSFSGTNQPQHF. CDR3 in DNA: TGTGCCAGCAGTTTTTCTGGGACCAATCAGCCCCAGCATTTT.

The chain combines TRBV7-3 with TRBJ2-2, with TRBD1 matching over 7 bases. The germline CDR1 and CDR2 sequences are SGHTA and FQGTGA. After removal of 5 bases from V and 5 bases from J, the junction contained 2 bases not matched to a gene. The CDR3 loop spans 13 amino acids. CDR3 residues: CASSRRGTGELFF. Written as DNA, the CDR3 is TGTGCCAGCAGCCGCAGGGGGACCGGGGAGCTGTTTTTT.

The chain joins TRBV9 to TRBJ2-1; 10 bases match TRBD2. V gave up 4 bases and J gave up 3 bases; unmatched junction bases: 4. Germline V gives CDR1 SGDLS, CDR2 YYNGEE. This CDR3 is built from 15 residues. The CDR3 coding sequence is TGTGCCAGCAGCCCCACTAGCGGGGTCTACAATGAGCAGTTCTTC. Translated, it gives CASSPTSGVYNEQFF.

The chain couples TRBV3-1 (or the pseudogene TRBV3-2) to TRBJ1-2; D remains ambiguous. CDR1 is LGHDT and CDR2 is YNNKEL in the germline V gene (reference sequence). V was trimmed by 0 bases and J by 4 bases, leaving 6 bases between them. This CDR3 region has 13 residues. CDR3 region: CASSQDRVYGYTF. CDR3 DNA sequence: TGTGCCAGCAGCCAAGACCGGGTCTATGGCTACACCTTC.

The rearrangement links TRBV6-5 to TRBJ2-7; no firm D call. V dropped 7 bases and J dropped 0 bases, with 16 bases sitting between them. CDR1 is MNHEY and CDR2 is SVGAGI in the germline V gene. The CDR3 covers 15 residues. For the CDR3, the DNA is TGTGCCAGCATATTGGCAGCCGCGAGCTCCTACGAGCAGTACTTC. Translated: CASILAAASSYEQYF.

This sequence joins TRBV30 and TRBJ1-2; TRBD1 matches 8 bases. The CDR3 covers 12 residues. Germline V gene lookup returns CDR1 GTSNPN and CDR2 SVGIG (reference sequence). The CDR3 DNA sequence: TGTGCGGAGGACAGGGATAACTATGGCTACACCTTC. Its protein product is CAEDRDNYGYTF. Together with reference TRBV30 and TRBJ1-2, the CDR3 gives the full variable domain: SQTIHQWPATLVQPVGSPLSLECTVEGTSNPNLYWYRQAAGRGLQLLFYSVGIGQISSEVPQNLSASRPQDRQFILSSKKLLLSDSGFYLCAEDRDNYGYTFGSGTRLTVV.

The chain joins TRBV7-6 to TRBJ2-7; 10 nucleotides match TRBD1. Trimming removed 5 bases from V and 3 bases from J; junction bases left unmatched: 4. CDR1 SGHVS and CDR2 FNYEAQ come from the germline V gene. The CDR3 length is 14 residues. This CDR3 reads CASSRTGGGYEQYF. The CDR3 region has the DNA TGTGCCAGCAGCCGGACAGGGGGTGGCTACGAGCAGTACTTC.